The 26 T cell receptor beta chains reported below all come from one sample, sequenced in a study of T cells in narcolepsy (dated by TCRdb to the late 2010s). Library method: the immunoSEQ multiplex PCR assay. This is the immuneACCESS table as TCRdb keeps it, with only in-frame sequences that have V and J called. A part of the clones is gone; compared with another copy, unresolved V genes explain less than half, and the rest is unexplained. The sample yields 30,000 or so clones; around three quarters were counted once. The ten largest clones represent roughly 4% of the sample. What was sequenced was memory (CD45RA-) CD4+ T cells from blood. The cell subset or site label for this specimen denotes: memory T cells sorted ex vivo from peripheral blood. All receptors derive from a human donor in good health.

The CDR3 is CASRGVGEQYF. CDR3 in DNA: TGTGCCAGCAGGGGCGTGGGGGAGCAGTACTTC. This chain connects TRBV2 to TRBJ2-7; D remains unclear. The germline V and J ends were trimmed by 6 bases and 7 bases, with 10 bases remaining between them. The CDR3 has 11 residues. Germline V gene sequence: CDR1 SNHLY, CDR2 FYNNEI.

This chain joins TRBV9 and TRBJ2-1; D is perhaps TRBD1 or TRBD2 (5 bases each). Trimming removed 0 bases at V and 1 base at J, with 8 bases between. CDR3 length: 15 residues. Germline values: CDR1 SGDLS, CDR2 YYNGEE. CDR3 sequence (DNA): TGTGCCAGCAGCGTAGGGGGCGGGTCCTACAATGAGCAGTTCTTC. Its protein is CASSVGGGSYNEQFF.

J is TRBJ2-1 and V is TRBV19; TRBD2 might be the D (6 bases). CDR3 length equals 12 residues. Germline CDR1 LNHDA, CDR2 SQIVND (reference sequence). V lost 11 bases to trimming and J lost 9 bases, with 17 bases between them. CDR3 sequence (DNA): TGTGCCTCAAGGGAGGAGTATGGTGAGCAGTTCTTC. Encoded protein: CASREEYGEQFF.

As to this clone: Other DNA variants within this sample encode the same CDR3. This chain joins TRBV6-5 and TRBJ2-2; possibly TRBD2 for D (5 bases). This CDR3 region has 13 residues. Germline-derived CDR1 and CDR2 are MNHEY and SVGAGI. With 6 bases removed from V and 0 bases from J, the gap between germline ends came to 5 bases. The CDR3 DNA is TGTGCCAGCAGACTAGCGAACACCGGGGAGCTGTTTTTT. The encoded protein is CASRLANTGELFF.

V gene TRBV23-1 combines with J gene TRBJ2-5, with D possibly matching TRBD1 (7 bases). The J call may be in error: the DNA end matches TRBJ2-7 better. TRBV23-1 is labeled an ORF, and its function is uncertain. This CDR3 has 13 amino acids. This CDR3 is CASPRGASYEQYF. The CDR3, as DNA: TGCGCCAGCCCCAGGGGGGCCTCCTACGAGCAGTACTTC.

The V and J genes are TRBV5-1 and TRBJ2-5, with D hard to call. The J call may not be correct, given that the DNA end is closer to TRBJ2-7. This CDR3 spans 13 amino acids. In germline, CDR1 is SGHRS, CDR2 YFSETQ. CDR3 region: CASTPDGAYEQYF. CDR3 DNA sequence: TGCGCCAGCACACCAGACGGAGCCTACGAGCAGTACTTC.

The V and J genes are TRBV19 and TRBJ2-2; D perhaps matches TRBD2 (5 bases). CDR1 is LNHDA and CDR2 is SQIVND in the germline V gene (reference sequence). The CDR3 is made up of 15 amino acids. V shed 5 bases and J shed 5 bases, with 15 bases lying between them. The CDR3 DNA reads as TGTGCCAGTAGTCCGACTATAGTGGGGACCGGGGAGCTGTTTTTT. Protein product: CASSPTIVGTGELFF.

The chain carries TRBV30 and TRBJ2-3; D might be TRBD2 (6 bases). Looked up from germline, CDR1 is GTSNPN and CDR2 is SVGIG (reference sequence). The CDR3 extends over 15 amino acids. V lost 1 base and J lost 1, with 12 bases in between. CDR3 sequence: CAWSANGRGTDTQYF. DNA for the CDR3: TGTGCCTGGAGTGCGAACGGGAGAGGCACAGATACGCAGTATTTT.

The chain links TRBV5-4 to TRBJ1-4; D may be TRBD1 (5 bases). The V end lost 1 base, the J end lost 7 bases, and 14 bases lay between the germline ends. From germline, CDR1 is SGHNT and CDR2 YYREEE (reference sequence). The CDR3 covers 15 residues. Here the CDR3 reads CASSLKPGPLEKLFF. The DNA of the CDR3 is TGTGCCAGCAGCTTGAAGCCGGGGCCGCTTGAAAAACTGTTTTTT.

This rearrangement joins TRBV6-1 to TRBJ1-2, with 7 bases identical to TRBD1. Germline lookup yields CDR1 MNHNS and CDR2 SASEGT. The CDR3 is made up of 13 amino acids. V shed 8 bases, J shed 2 bases, and the junction held 5 bases outside the gene matches. As DNA, the CDR3 is TGTGCCAGCGACAGGGTACCCAACTATGGCTACACCTTC. It encodes CASDRVPNYGYTF.

This clone came up once. The rearrangement uses TRBV6-9 and TRBJ2-3; 11 nucleotides match TRBD2. This CDR3 comprises 16 residues. Per germline, CDR1 MNHGY and CDR2 SVAAGI. With 3 bases clipped from V and 4 bases from J, the junction kept 6 bases outside the gene matches. The CDR3: CASSYLLAGAADTQYF. CDR3 bases: TGTGCCAGCAGTTACTTACTAGCGGGAGCCGCAGATACGCAGTATTTT.

The J gene is TRBJ2-1, the V gene TRBV11-2; 12 positions agree with TRBD2. Germline CDR1 is SGHAT and CDR2 is FQNNGV. The V and J ends lost 5 bases and 10 bases, in that order; junction bases with no gene match: 9. This CDR3 has 15 residues. CDR3 loop: CASSRRLAGEGEQFF. Written as DNA, the CDR3 is TGTGCCAGCAGCAGGCGACTAGCGGGAGAAGGCGAGCAGTTCTTC.

The CDR3 DNA reads TGTGCCAGTAGTATTGCGGGCCACAGCTCCTACGAGCAGTACTTC. Amino acid sequence: CASSIAGHSSYEQYF. The chain has TRBV19 and TRBJ2-5; D might be TRBD2 (5 bases). The end of the DNA is better explained by TRBJ2-7, so the J call may be wrong. In germline, CDR1 is LNHDA, CDR2 SQIVND (reference sequence). This CDR3 is built from 15 residues.

This clone was seen only a few times. This sequence joins TRBV5-4 and TRBJ1-2; D might be TRBD1 (6 bases). Trimming removed 1 base at V and 7 bases at J, with 11 bases between. Germline values: CDR1 SGHNT, CDR2 YYREEE (reference sequence). The CDR3 runs 13 residues. CDR3: CASSLTGIVGYTF. DNA of the CDR3: TGTGCCAGCAGCTTGACAGGGATCGTTGGCTACACCTTC.

The chain couples TRBV7-9 to TRBJ1-1; tentative D call: TRBD1 (5 bases). Per the germline V gene, CDR1 is SEHNR and CDR2 is FQNEAQ (reference sequence). The CDR3 totals 14 residues. V lost 6 bases, J lost 2 bases, and 13 bases lay in between. The DNA for the CDR3 is TGTGCCAGCAGATCCGGGGCCTCTAACACTGAAGCTTTCTTT. Its protein is CASRSGASNTEAFF.

V and J are TRBV9 and TRBJ2-1; tentative D call: TRBD2 (6 bases). Trimming shortened V by 1 base and J by 2 bases, and 7 bases separated the two germline ends. Germline values: CDR1 SGDLS, CDR2 YYNGEE. CDR3 length: 14 amino acids. DNA of the CDR3: TGTGCCAGCAGCGTAAGGGAGGCCTACAATGAGCAGTTCTTC. It yields the protein CASSVREAYNEQFF.

The rearrangement links TRBV18 to TRBJ1-1, with D unresolved. Germline V gene lookup returns CDR1 KGHSH and CDR2 LQKENI. This CDR3 is 14 amino acids long. V lost 8 bases and J 0 bases, leaving 13 bases between the germline ends. CDR3 nucleotide sequence: TGTGCCAGCACGGCAGGTGGCATGAACACTGAAGCTTTCTTT. Translation: CASTAGGMNTEAFF.

The chain uses TRBV28 and TRBJ2-7, with no clear D. V was clipped by 8 bases and J by 3 bases, with 11 bases between them. CDR3 length: 12 amino acids. Germline V gene data show CDR1 as MDHEN and CDR2 as SYDVKM. The DNA for the CDR3 is TGTGCCAGCGCGACCTTACTCTACGAGCAGTACTTC. Translation: CASATLLYEQYF.

The chain has TRBV29-1 and TRBJ2-7, with TRBD2 identical over 7 bases. This CDR3 is built from 12 residues. Germline values: CDR1 SQVTM, CDR2 ANQGSEA. After removal of 5 bases from V and 7 bases from J, the junction contained 8 bases not matched to a gene. CDR3 bases: TGCAGCGTTCTCCCTAGCGGCCAAGAGCAGTACTTC. Its protein is CSVLPSGQEQYF.

This clone has more than one count but fewer than ten. The chain uses TRBV6-5 and TRBJ1-1, with D possibly being TRBD1 (6 bases). Germline assignment: CDR1 MNHEY and CDR2 SVGAGI. V gave up 5 bases and J gave up 8 bases, with 9 bases separating them. The CDR3 loop spans 11 amino acids. The CDR3 spells CASSDRTEAFF. For the CDR3, the DNA is TGTGCCAGCAGTGACAGGACGGAAGCTTTCTTT.

This clone came up a few times. The V call is TRBV11-2, the J call TRBJ1-1; D gene uncertain. The germline V and J ends were trimmed by 0 bases and 1 base, with 12 bases remaining between them. The CDR3 is 16 amino acids. Germline V gene lookup returns CDR1 SGHAT and CDR2 FQNNGV. The CDR3 region is CASSLEFGSRNTEAFF. CDR3 nucleotide sequence: TGTGCCAGCAGCTTAGAATTTGGTAGCAGGAACACTGAAGCTTTCTTT.

The V and J genes are TRBV30 and TRBJ1-1; D perhaps matches TRBD1 (5 bases). The CDR3 consists of 14 residues. V lost 3 bases and J 5 bases, leaving 16 bases between the germline ends. Germline V gene data show CDR1 as GTSNPN and CDR2 as SVGIG (reference sequence). The CDR3 nucleotides are TGTGCCTGGAGGAGGGACTCAAGGGGAACTGAAGCTTTCTTT. The encoded protein is CAWRRDSRGTEAFF.

The J gene is TRBJ1-4, the V gene TRBV18; D is undetermined. The CDR3 runs 14 residues. Germline V CDR1 and CDR2: KGHSH, LQKENI. Trimming stripped 3 bases from V and 1 base from J, with 6 bases between. CDR3 sequence reads: CASSPRGTNEKLFF. CDR3 nucleotide sequence: TGTGCCAGCTCACCCCGGGGAACTAATGAAAAACTGTTTTTT.

To note about this clone: One end of the junction does not line up with germline, which may come from a read error. V usage is TRBV5-1 and J usage is TRBJ1-1; a possible D gene is TRBD1 (5 bases). CDR3 length equals 14 residues. CDR1 and CDR2 from the germline V gene are SGHRS and YFSETQ. CDR3: CASSLIGGNAEAFF. For the CDR3, the DNA is TGCGCCAGCAGCTTGATCGGGGGGAACGCTGAAGCTTTCTTT.

The rearrangement links TRBV11-2 to TRBJ2-3; D is uncertain. V lost 4 bases to trimming and J lost 6 bases, with 11 bases between them. In germline, CDR1 is SGHAT, CDR2 FQNNGV. The CDR3 is made up of 13 amino acids. The CDR3 nucleotides are TGTGCCAGCAGCTCTCCATCCAGGGATACGCAGTATTTT. It translates to CASSSPSRDTQYF.

This clone was observed once. The V and J genes are TRBV2 and TRBJ1-2; TRBD1 might be the D (5 bases). Trimming cost V 2 bases and J 11 bases, with 24 bases left between them. This CDR3 contains 16 residues. Germline lookup yields CDR1 SNHLY and CDR2 FYNNEI. DNA of the CDR3: TGTGCCAGCAGTGAAAAGACGGGACCTCAACTTTTCGGGTACACCTTC. This translates into CASSEKTGPQLFGYTF.